This paragraph reports one T cell receptor (beta chain). The V gene's germline CDR1 is LGHDT and CDR2 YNNKEL (reference sequence). The trim removed 1 base at V and 6 bases at J, leaving 8 bases unmatched. CDR3 size: 16 residues. The data originate from a study of blood T cell repertoires in COVID-19. Across the whole study: Sites in the United States, Italy and Spain provided acute and convalescent COVID-19 samples. The cDNA or gDNA used as material had been derived from T cells, B-cell-depleted T cells, or PBMCs.

Per the authors' pipeline: Amplifying reference gene primers gave estimates of nucleated cell counts. Only in-frame clones appear in the TCRdb table, and some are missing; sequencing was by immunoSEQ multiplex PCR. The D gene and trimming were derived from the DNA, and the V and J assignments and clone size from that table. This sample has 220,000 or so clones; 80% occur once, and the top ten carry 5.5%. This chain connects TRBV3-1 (or the pseudogene TRBV3-2) to TRBJ2-2; 7 nucleotides line up with TRBD2. The material sequenced was peripheral blood. This TCR derives from a woman aged 70-85 years with acute or convalescent COVID-19. The CDR3 protein is CASSQGAGVGSGELFF. In DNA, the CDR3 is TGTGCCAGCAGCCAAGGGGCGGGAGTGGGTTCCGGGGAGCTGTTTTTT.